Each of the 14 T cell receptor beta chains below was sequenced from the same sample in a study of T cells in Graves' hyperthyroidism and ophthalmopathy. TCR beta CDR3 regions were amplified from RNA transcripts. A set of HTBI primers served as the primers for a first-round RT-PCR of the TCR CDR3. TCRdb used MiXCR to reprocess the multiplex PCR reads, holding one entry per CDR3 protein. Of about 380,000 distinct CDR3 sequences detected, approximately 13% appear once; the ten largest clones hold under 25%. Sample: blood. The receptors shown here come from a man aged 30 to 45 with Graves' hyperthyroidism that later progressed to Graves' ophthalmopathy.

Ten or more counts support this clonotype. Here the CDR3 DNA reads TGTGCCAGCAGCTTAGGGGGACTAGCGTCCGAGCAGTACTTC. This encodes CASSLGGLASEQYF. The rearrangement uses TRBV7-8 and TRBJ2-7; TRBD2 aligns across 10 bases. From germline, CDR1 is SGHVS and CDR2 FQNEAQ. The CDR3 is made up of 14 amino acids. The J segment lost 6 bases and the V segment lost 1 base, leaving 3 bases of the junction unmatched.

The chain recombines TRBV14 with TRBJ2-1; 9 positions agree with TRBD1. V lost 7 bases and J lost 6; bases outside the gene matches: 7. Germline CDR1 SGHDN, CDR2 FVKESK. There are 14 residues in the CDR3. CDR3 nucleotides: TGTGCCAGCACAATACAGGGGGCGGCCAATGAGCAGTTCTTC. Its translation: CASTIQGAANEQFF.

For this clonotype: Since a much larger clone is just one base distant, this may be a read error. The CDR3 DNA is TGTGCCGGCAGCTTGGTCCGGGGCGATGGCTACACCTTC. It codes for CAGSLVRGDGYTF. The rearrangement uses TRBV5-5 and TRBJ1-2, with a weak D call TRBD1 (5 bases). Per the germline V gene, CDR1 is SGHKS and CDR2 is YYEKEE (reference sequence). The CDR3 extends over 13 amino acids.

The table lists this clonotype with a few counts. The chain carries TRBV7-9 and TRBJ1-2; D is unresolved. The V and J ends lost 5 bases and 1 base respectively, with 17 bases between them. The CDR3 consists of 16 residues. Germline V lookup: CDR1 SEHNR, CDR2 FQNEAQ (reference sequence). DNA of the CDR3: TGTGCCAGCAGCCTAGGTTTGGCAGGTTATAACTATGGCTACACCTTC. Protein: CASSLGLAGYNYGYTF.

In this sample, this clonotype turned up many times. The chain has TRBV7-2 and TRBJ1-5; weak D call: TRBD1 (5 bases). Germline V gene sequence: CDR1 SGHTA, CDR2 FQGNSA. The CDR3 is 14 amino acids. V gave up 2 bases and J gave up 6 bases, with 11 bases separating them. The CDR3 region has the DNA TGTGCCAGCAGCTTATTGGGGGGAGGTCAGCCCCAGCATTTT. Amino acid sequence: CASSLLGGGQPQHF.

This clonotype has a handful of counts. The V gene is TRBV12-3 or TRBV12-4, the J gene TRBJ2-1; 8 nucleotides align to TRBD1. V was clipped by 6 bases and J by 14 bases; unmatched bases: 3. This CDR3 has 10 residues. CDR3 sequence (DNA): TGTGCCAGCAGGCAGGGGGCAGAGTTCTTC. Residues: CASRQGAEFF.

The table lists this clonotype with many counts. The genes are TRBV28 and TRBJ1-1; D unclear. The V end lost 4 bases, the J end lost 1 base, and 16 bases lay between the germline ends. The CDR3 sequence is 16 residues long. The germline V gene encodes CDR1 MDHEN and CDR2 SYDVKM. In DNA, the CDR3 is TGTGCCAGCAGTTCCTGGGTATGGGCCTCGAACACTGAAGCTTTCTTT. Translating gives CASSSWVWASNTEAFF.

Many counts were recorded for this clonotype. V usage is TRBV20-1 and J usage is TRBJ2-5; TRBD1 agrees at 9 bases. Germline CDR1 DFQATT, CDR2 SNEGSKA (reference sequence). The CDR3 spans 15 residues. V lost 2 bases and J lost 6; bases outside the gene matches: 10. The CDR3 nucleotides are TGCAGTGCTAGAAGACGCGGACAGGGGACGAAGACCCAGTACTTC. It codes for CSARRRGQGTKTQYF.

This clonotype was observed a handful of times. This sequence joins TRBV5-1 and TRBJ2-3; 10 nucleotides align to TRBD1. V was pared by 2 bases and J by 6 bases, with 9 bases of the junction left unmatched. Germline V gene sequence: CDR1 SGHRS, CDR2 YFSETQ. This CDR3 has 16 amino acids. The CDR3 reads CASSFPTGGGTDTQYF. Written as DNA, the CDR3 is TGCGCCAGCAGCTTCCCGACAGGGGGCGGAACGGATACGCAGTATTTT.

V and J are TRBV7-9 and TRBJ1-6, with D unclear. With 2 bases removed from V and 6 bases from J, the gap between germline ends came to 8 bases. This CDR3 is 14 amino acids long. CDR1 and CDR2 from the germline V gene are SEHNR and FQNEAQ (reference sequence). CDR3 protein: CASSLQQFNSPLHF. As DNA, the CDR3 is TGTGCCAGCAGCTTACAGCAATTTAATTCACCCCTCCACTTT.

The chain combines TRBV27 with TRBJ1-6; TRBD1 is a possible D gene (5 bases). Deletions cut 2 bases from V and 7 bases from J, with 12 bases between. Germline CDR1 and CDR2: MNHEY and SMNVEV (reference sequence). The CDR3 is 15 amino acids. CDR3 loop: CASSLNPGWNSPLHF. The CDR3 coding sequence is TGTGCCAGCAGTTTAAACCCAGGGTGGAATTCACCCCTCCACTTT.

Many counts were recorded for this clonotype. This chain links TRBV7-6 with TRBJ2-7; TRBD2 matches at 7 bases. The V gene's germline CDR1 is SGHVS and CDR2 FNYEAQ. This CDR3 region has 14 residues. The V gene end was trimmed by 0 bases and the J gene end by 2 bases; junction bases not matched to a gene: 1. As DNA, the CDR3 is TGTGCCAGCAGCTTAGCTAGCGGGCCCTACGAGCAGTACTTC. Its translation: CASSLASGPYEQYF.

This clonotype came up a few times. The chain recombines TRBV5-6 with TRBJ1-4; D gene unclear. Germline V gene sequence: CDR1 SGHDT, CDR2 YYEEEE. The V end was cut by 4 bases, the J end by 6 bases, with 10 bases between. The CDR3 loop spans 13 amino acids. CDR3 sequence (DNA): TGTGCCAGCAGCCCCTCGGGTTATGAAAAACTGTTTTTT. The encoded protein is CASSPSGYEKLFF.

This clonotype has a count of ten or more. V usage is TRBV27 and J usage is TRBJ2-1, with a tentative D call TRBD1 (5 bases). From germline, CDR1 is MNHEY and CDR2 SMNVEV (reference sequence). Trimming stripped 0 bases from V and 5 bases from J, with 11 bases between. The CDR3 consists of 15 residues. The CDR3 region is CASSLSLGPNNEQFF. In nucleotides, the CDR3 is TGTGCCAGCAGTTTATCATTGGGGCCAAACAATGAGCAGTTCTTC.